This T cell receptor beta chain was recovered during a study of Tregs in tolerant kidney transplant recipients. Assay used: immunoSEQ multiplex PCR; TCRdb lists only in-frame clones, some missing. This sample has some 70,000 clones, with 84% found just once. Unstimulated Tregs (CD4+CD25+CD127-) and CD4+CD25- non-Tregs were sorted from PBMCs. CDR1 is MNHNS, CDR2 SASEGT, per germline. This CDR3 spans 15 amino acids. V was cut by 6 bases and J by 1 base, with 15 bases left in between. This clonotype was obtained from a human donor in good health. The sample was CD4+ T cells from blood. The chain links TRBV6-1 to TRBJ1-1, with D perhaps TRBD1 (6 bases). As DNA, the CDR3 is TGTGCCAGCAGAGACAGGCCCGCTGGGAACACTGAAGCTTTCTTT. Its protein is CASRDRPAGNTEAFF.